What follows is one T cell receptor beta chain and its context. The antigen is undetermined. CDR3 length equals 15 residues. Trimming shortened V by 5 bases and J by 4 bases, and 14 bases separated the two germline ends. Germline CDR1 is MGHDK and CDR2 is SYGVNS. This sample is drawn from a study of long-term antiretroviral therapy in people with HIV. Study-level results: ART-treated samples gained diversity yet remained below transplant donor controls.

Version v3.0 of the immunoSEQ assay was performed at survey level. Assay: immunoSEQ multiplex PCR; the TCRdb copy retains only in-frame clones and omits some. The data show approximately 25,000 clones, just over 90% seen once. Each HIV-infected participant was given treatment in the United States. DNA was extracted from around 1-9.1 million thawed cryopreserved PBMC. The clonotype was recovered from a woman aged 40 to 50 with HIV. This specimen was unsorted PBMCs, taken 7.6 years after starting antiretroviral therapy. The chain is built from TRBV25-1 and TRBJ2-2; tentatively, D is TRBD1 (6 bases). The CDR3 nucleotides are TGTGCCAGCAGTTCCGGGACAAAAACCACCGGGGAGCTGTTTTTT. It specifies CASSSGTKTTGELFF. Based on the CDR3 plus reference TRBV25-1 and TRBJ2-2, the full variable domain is EADIYQTPRYLVIGTGKKITLECSQTMGHDKMYWYQQDPGMELHLIHYSYGVNSTEKGDLSSESTVSRIRTEHFPLTLESARPSHTSQYLCASSSGTKTTGELFFGEGSRLTVL.